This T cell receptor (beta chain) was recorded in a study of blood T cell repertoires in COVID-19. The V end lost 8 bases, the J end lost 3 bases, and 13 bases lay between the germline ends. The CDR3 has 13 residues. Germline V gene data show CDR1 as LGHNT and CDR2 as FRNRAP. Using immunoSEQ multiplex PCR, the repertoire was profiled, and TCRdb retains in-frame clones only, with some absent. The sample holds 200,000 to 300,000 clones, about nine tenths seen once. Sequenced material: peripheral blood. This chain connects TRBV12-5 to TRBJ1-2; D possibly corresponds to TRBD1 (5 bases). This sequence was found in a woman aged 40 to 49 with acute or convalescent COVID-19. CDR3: CASFIGDYYGYTF. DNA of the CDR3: TGTGCTAGTTTTATTGGGGACTACTATGGCTACACCTTC.